This T cell receptor (beta chain) is from a study of Graves' ophthalmopathy and Graves' hyperthyroidism. Study in general: Researchers obtained peripheral blood at initial diagnosis, before any treatment had begun.

This clonotype came up a few times. What it binds is unknown. The stable label applied to hyperthyroidism with no ophthalmopathy within 18 months of follow-up. This CDR3 spans 13 amino acids. J was trimmed by 7 bases and V by 7 bases; bases with no gene match: 7. Notes on the study in general: Most expanded clonotypes in thyroid above 0.001 frequency also showed up in blood.

The authors amplified TCR beta CDR3 regions, and they did so from RNA transcripts for repertoire sequencing. First-round RT-PCR employed HTBI primers, with a second-round multiplex PCR after it. TCRdb reprocessed the multiplex PCR reads via MiXCR and lists one record per CDR3 protein. The sample shows roughly 350,000 distinct CDR3 sequences, about 18% of them seen only once. Sequenced sample: peripheral blood. The chain recombines TRBV12-3 or TRBV12-4 with TRBJ1-1; 9 nucleotides match TRBD1. The sequence was obtained from an adult woman with stable Graves' hyperthyroidism. As DNA, the CDR3 is TGTGCCAGCAACCCAACAGGGGGCTTTGAAGCTTTCTTT. Translation: CASNPTGGFEAFF.